This T cell receptor (beta chain) was sequenced for a study of technical replicates of blood from a few donors. Assay used: immunoSEQ multiplex PCR; TCRdb lists only in-frame clones, some missing. The sample holds about 75,000 clones; nearly 98% are singletons and the top ten take roughly 0.17%. The length of the CDR3 is 12 residues. CDR1 is SNHLY and CDR2 is FYNNEI in the germline V gene. V lost 2 bases to trimming and J lost 7 bases, with 8 bases between them. This TCR derives from a human donor in good health. The chain links TRBV2 to TRBJ1-1; D ambiguous. Sequencing input: T cells isolated from PBMCs. DNA of the CDR3: TGTGCCAGCAGTGAACAAACAGTTGAAGCTTTCTTT. The encoded protein is CASSEQTVEAFF.